The 12 T cell receptor beta chains listed next were all sequenced from one sample in a study of T cells in Graves' hyperthyroidism and ophthalmopathy. TCR beta CDR3 regions were amplified from RNA transcripts. Initially, a first-round RT-PCR of the TCR CDR3 employed the HTBI primer set. MiXCR was run by TCRdb on the multiplex PCR reads, yielding one entry per CDR3 protein. The table includes nearly 600,000 distinct CDR3 sequences, 13% to 15% detected once. Input material: blood. The receptors were gathered from a woman aged 18-29 years with Graves' ophthalmopathy.

The rearrangement joins TRBV5-6 to TRBJ1-5, with 7 bases matching TRBD1. The CDR3 consists of 15 residues. From germline, CDR1 is SGHDT and CDR2 YYEEEE. The V gene end was trimmed by 0 bases and the J gene end by 3 bases; junction bases not matched to a gene: 3. CDR3 coding DNA: TGTGCCAGCAGCTTGGGACAGGGAAACAATCAGCCCCAGCATTTT. It is translated as CASSLGQGNNQPQHF.

This chain links TRBV30 with TRBJ2-3, with TRBD1 matching 7 bases. This CDR3 has 17 amino acids. J was trimmed by 3 bases and V by 1 base; bases with no gene match: 13. Germline CDR1 reads GTSNPN; CDR2 reads SVGIG (reference sequence). CDR3 DNA: TGTGCCTGGAGTGCCTGGCGTGAGGGGGCTCGGACAGATACGCAGTATTTT. Translating gives CAWSAWREGARTDTQYF.

Only a few counts were recorded for this clonotype. The chain is built from TRBV7-2 and TRBJ2-7; TRBD2 matches 8 bases. J gave up 2 bases and V 1 base, and 7 bases lay outside the gene matches. The CDR3 runs 16 residues. Per germline, CDR1 SGHTA and CDR2 FQGNSA. As DNA, the CDR3 is TGTGCCAGCAGCTTAGATGTAAACGGGAGGGCCTACGAGCAGTACTTC. Residues: CASSLDVNGRAYEQYF.

This clonotype was seen ten or more times. This chain uses TRBV11-1 with TRBJ2-7; TRBD1 or TRBD2 may be the D gene (6 bases each). This CDR3 spans 16 amino acids. The V gene lost 6 bases and the J gene lost 4 bases, with 22 bases spanning the gap. Germline V gene data show CDR1 as SGHAT and CDR2 as FQDESV (reference sequence). The CDR3 nucleotides read TGTGCCAGCAGGGAGGGGCTCCGGGACACCGGTTACGAGCAGTACTTC. Translation: CASREGLRDTGYEQYF.

This clonotype was recorded many times. The rearrangement links TRBV11-3 to TRBJ1-6; 7 bases map to TRBD1. Germline V gene sequence: CDR1 SGHNT, CDR2 YENEEA. The CDR3 is made up of 16 amino acids. With 5 bases clipped from V and 0 bases from J, the junction kept 4 bases outside the gene matches. The CDR3 DNA sequence: TGTGCCAGCAGCCACAGGGGTTACTCCTATAATTCACCCCTCCACTTT. Protein sequence: CASSHRGYSYNSPLHF.

This clonotype has at least ten counts. The chain recombines TRBV28 with TRBJ2-5, with D possibly being TRBD2 (7 bases). The germline gives CDR1 MDHEN, CDR2 SYDVKM. This CDR3 region has 16 residues. V was clipped by 6 bases and J by 2 bases, with 19 bases between them. The CDR3 loop reads CASSHGGGAGQETQYF. In DNA form, the CDR3 reads TGTGCCAGCAGCCATGGGGGGGGGGCAGGTCAAGAGACCCAGTACTTC.

The rearrangement joins TRBV2 to TRBJ2-1, with 10 bases matching TRBD2. The CDR3 loop spans 13 amino acids. With V trimmed by 6 bases and J by 7 bases, 3 bases remained unmatched. CDR1 and CDR2 from the germline V gene are SNHLY and FYNNEI. CDR3 sequence (DNA): TGTGCCAGCAGGAGCGGGAGGGGGAATGAGCAGTTCTTC. Protein product: CASRSGRGNEQFF.

The genes are TRBV12-3 or TRBV12-4 and TRBJ2-2; the match to TRBD1 covers 8 bases. The CDR3 contains 14 residues. After removal of 6 bases from V and 7 bases from J, the junction contained 7 bases not matched to a gene. The CDR3 bases are TGTGCCAGCAGGGAAACAGGGGGTAACGGGGAGCTGTTTTTT. Its translation is CASRETGGNGELFF.

There are a few counts of this clonotype. The chain carries TRBV9 and TRBJ1-2; D gene unclear. CDR1 is SGDLS and CDR2 is YYNGEE in the germline V gene. The CDR3 covers 15 residues. Deletions cut 6 bases from V and 2 bases from J, with 17 bases between. The CDR3 region is CASTYEDEPNYGYTF. In DNA, the CDR3 is TGTGCCAGCACGTATGAGGATGAGCCGAACTATGGCTACACCTTC.

The sample holds many counts of this clonotype. This chain links TRBV20-1 with TRBJ2-5; possibly TRBD2 for D (5 bases). Looked up from germline, CDR1 is DFQATT and CDR2 is SNEGSKA (reference sequence). CDR3 length: 14 amino acids. Trimming took 1 base from V and 1 from J, leaving 10 bases between them. As DNA, the CDR3 is TGCAGTGCTAGAGTAGCGCAACTCCAAGAGACCCAGTACTTC. Its translation is CSARVAQLQETQYF.

In its sample, this clonotype was seen many times. This chain links TRBV12-3 or TRBV12-4 with TRBJ2-2; no clear D gene. This CDR3 is built from 14 residues. Deletions cut 6 bases from V and 6 bases from J, with 14 bases between. CDR3 residues: CASRSPRIAGELFF. In nucleotides, the CDR3 is TGTGCCAGCAGGTCCCCCAGGATTGCCGGGGAGCTGTTTTTT.

This clonotype came up many times. V usage is TRBV11-2 and J usage is TRBJ2-3; 11 bases agree with TRBD2. Unmatched junction bases numbered 10, after V lost 7 bases and J lost 4 bases. The CDR3 is made up of 16 amino acids. Germline CDR1 SGHAT, CDR2 FQNNGV. For the CDR3, the DNA is TGTGCCAGCACCCACCTACTAGCGGGAGACGCAGATACGCAGTATTTT. This translates into CASTHLLAGDADTQYF.